The rows below give T cell receptor beta chains drawn from one sample of a study of human T cells and chemical hapten exposure. TCRdb analysed the RACE reads with MiXCR anew, one entry per CDR3 protein. The table lists about 360,000 distinct CDR3 sequences, approximately 5.1% of them singletons, with under 3% in the top ten. The sample in question was whole blood, obtained in connection with sensitization to the hapten diphenylcyclopropenone (DPC). The receptors here all came from a woman between 50 and 59 years old with alopecia areata. Some clones in this sample may be carry-over from other donors' samples. The CDR3 runs from the conserved cysteine through the conserved F or W. A D gene is named only where the DNA matches it firmly. Rows may omit the clone size; those that give it use once, few, many or a size class.

CDR3 DNA	CDR3 protein	D gene	V gene	clone size	J gene
TGTGCCAGCAGCGTAACAGCGGGTACTTACAATGAGCAGTTCTTC	CASSVTAGTYNEQFF	.	TRBV9	many	TRBJ2-1
TGTGCCAGCAGCTTAGTGGCTAGCGGGAGGAATGAGCAGTTCTTC	CASSLVASGRNEQFF	TRBD2	TRBV7-9	many	TRBJ2-1
TGTGCCAGCAGCTTAAGAGGGCAGGGACATTCACCCCTCCACTTT	CASSLRGQGHSPLHF	.	TRBV5-6	.	TRBJ1-6
TGTGCCAGCAGCAAAGAAGCGGGAGGGCCCTCCCGCAGGAATGAGCAGTTCTTC	CASSKEAGGPSRRNEQFF	.	TRBV21-1	many	TRBJ2-1
TGTGCCAGCAGCGTAGCGGGAGGGCCGTCAGCCGAGCAGTACTTC	CASSVAGGPSAEQYF	TRBD2	TRBV28	many	TRBJ2-7
TGTGCCAGCAGTCCTAGCGAGAGCTCCTACAATGAGCAGTTCTTC	CASSPSESSYNEQFF	.	TRBV6-5	many	TRBJ2-1
TGTGCCAGCAGCCAAGATCTGAGCGGGAGGACAGATACGCAGTATTTT	CASSQDLSGRTDTQYF	TRBD2	TRBV3-1	many	TRBJ2-3
TGCAGCGTTGTAGGAGGGCGCCCCTTAAATGAGCAGTTCTTC	CSVVGGRPLNEQFF	.	TRBV29-1	many	TRBJ2-1
TGTGCCAGCAGCCAAGTTAGCGGGGGGCCCTCCTACGAGCAGTACTTC	CASSQVSGGPSYEQYF	TRBD2	TRBV3-1	.	TRBJ2-7
TGCGCCAGCAGTGAGTCTACTAGAAGTGCCGGGGAGCTGTTTTTT	CASSESTRSAGELFF	.	TRBV10-1	many	TRBJ2-2
TGTGCCAGCAGCTTAGTTATTCGGGCAGGGGGCACTGAAGCTTTCTTT	CASSLVIRAGGTEAFF	TRBD1	TRBV11-2	few	TRBJ1-1
TGTGCCAGCAGTTTAGGTGGGGGCTACCAAGAGACCCAGTACTTC	CASSLGGGYQETQYF	.	TRBV12-3/TRBV12-4	many	TRBJ2-5
TGCGCCAGCAGCCAAGAATACAGCCATAATTCACCCCTCCACTTT	CASSQEYSHNSPLHF	.	TRBV4-3	many	TRBJ1-6
TGTGCCAGCAGTTACGAGGCAGGGATGTGGAATGAGCAGTTCTTC	CASSYEAGMWNEQFF	.	TRBV6-2/TRBV6-3	many	TRBJ2-1
TGTGCCAGCCTTGAACAGGGTGGTGTTAATTCACCCCTCCACTTT	CASLEQGGVNSPLHF	.	TRBV2	many	TRBJ1-6
TGTGCCAGCAGCCAACCCACTAGCGGGGTCAACGAGCAGTACTTC	CASSQPTSGVNEQYF	TRBD2	TRBV3-1	.	TRBJ2-7
TGTGCCAGCAGCCTTCCCGGTGGGGGGCTTAGTGGCTACACCTTC	CASSLPGGGLSGYTF	.	TRBV14	many	TRBJ1-2
TGTGCCAGCAGCTTAATCTGGATGGGAGGGCCGGACATTCAGTACTTC	CASSLIWMGGPDIQYF	TRBD2	TRBV7-9	many	TRBJ2-4
TGTGCCAGCAGCTTTGGTGACAGTCTCTACGAGCAGTACTTC	CASSFGDSLYEQYF	.	TRBV5-6	.	TRBJ2-7
TGCAGTGCTAGAGAAGGCGGATCACCCCTCCACTTT	CSAREGGSPLHF	.	TRBV20-1	many	TRBJ1-6
TGCAGCGTTGTAGAACGGAGCAATCAGCCCCAGCATTTT	CSVVERSNQPQHF	.	TRBV29-1	many	TRBJ1-5
TGCGCCAGCAGCAACGGACTAGGATCAGATACGCAGTATTTT	CASSNGLGSDTQYF	TRBD2	TRBV5-1	many	TRBJ2-3
TGTGCCAGCAGCTTAGGGGTCGGGAGGGTAAACAATGAGCAGTTCTTC	CASSLGVGRVNNEQFF	TRBD2	TRBV7-2	many	TRBJ2-1
TGTGCCAGCAGTTCCAGACCGGGGCCTACTAGTTGGGCCAACGTCCTGACTTTC	CASSSRPGPTSWANVLTF	.	TRBV6-6	few	TRBJ2-6
TGCGCCAGCAGCGGCGTGACAGGGGTGGGTGAGACCCAGTACTTC	CASSGVTGVGETQYF	TRBD1	TRBV4-3	few	TRBJ2-5
TGTGCCAGCAGCCCCCGTCGACAACCTCGGGAGCAGTACTTC	CASSPRRQPREQYF	.	TRBV13	.	TRBJ2-7
TGTGCCAGCAGCCCAAGGGGGCTGGTCACAGATACGCAGTATTTT	CASSPRGLVTDTQYF	TRBD1	TRBV6-5	many	TRBJ2-3
TGTGCCAGCAGCATGGACAGAAACACCGGGGAGCTGTTTTTT	CASSMDRNTGELFF	.	TRBV4-2	.	TRBJ2-2
TGTGCCAGCAGCGTCGGCAGTTCAGGCACAGATACGCAGTATTTT	CASSVGSSGTDTQYF	.	TRBV9	many	TRBJ2-3
TGCGCCAGCAGCTTAGCGGGGGTCCCCGCCCAGTTCTTC	CASSLAGVPAQFF	TRBD2	TRBV5-1	many	TRBJ2-1
TGTGCCAGCATTTACCCCGGGGCGCCCAAACTGTTTTTT	CASIYPGAPKLFF	.	TRBV6-1	many	TRBJ1-4
TGTGCCAGCAGATCGGACGGGCCCTATGGCTACACCTTC	CASRSDGPYGYTF	.	TRBV12-3/TRBV12-4	many	TRBJ1-2
TGCAGTGCTAGAGATCATAGGTCCGCCTACGAGCAGTACTTC	CSARDHRSAYEQYF	.	TRBV20-1	many	TRBJ2-7
TGCAGTGCTAGATCACTAGCGGGGGCCTACGAGCAGTACTTC	CSARSLAGAYEQYF	TRBD2	TRBV20-1	many	TRBJ2-7
TGTGCCATCAGTGAGTCGACAGGGCAGAACTACGAGCAGTACTTC	CAISESTGQNYEQYF	TRBD1	TRBV10-3	few	TRBJ2-7
TGTGCCAGCAGTTACTCGGGCAACAATTCACCCCTCCACTTT	CASSYSGNNSPLHF	.	TRBV6-5	many	TRBJ1-6
TGCGCCAGCAGCCAAGATGGGGGAGGAATCAATGAGCAGTTCTTC	CASSQDGGGINEQFF	.	TRBV4-1	.	TRBJ2-1
TGCAGTGCTCTAGCGGGGGACCTCCGGGACGAGCAGTACTTC	CSALAGDLRDEQYF	TRBD2	TRBV20-1	few	TRBJ2-7
TGTGCCGGCTCGGCCTTCGGGACGACTAATGAAAAACTGTTTTTT	CAGSAFGTTNEKLFF	.	TRBV6-1	many	TRBJ1-4
TGTGCCAGCAGTACTGCAGGGGCAGATACGCAGTATTTT	CASSTAGADTQYF	.	TRBV28	few	TRBJ2-3
TGTGCCAGCAGCCCCGGACGCTCTGGAGATACGCAGTATTTT	CASSPGRSGDTQYF	.	TRBV3-1	many	TRBJ2-3
TGTGCCACCAGTGATAGGTGGGGATCCGAGCAGTACTTC	CATSDRWGSEQYF	.	TRBV24-1	.	TRBJ2-7
TGTGCCAGCAGCTCCTTTACCGGGGAGCTGTTTTTT	CASSSFTGELFF	.	TRBV6-2/TRBV6-3	many	TRBJ2-2